A single sample is the source of the 22 T cell receptor beta chains below, sequenced in a study of cytomegalovirus exposure and HLA in healthy donors. TCRdb's table, derived via immunoSEQ multiplex PCR, lists solely in-frame clones and lacks some. Here the sample spans almost 70,000 clones, 96% being singletons. Source material: PBMCs. Receptors were obtained from a woman aged 18-35 years in good health and CMV-seropositive.

This clone was seen once. V and J are TRBV7-8 and TRBJ2-5; 7 bases fit TRBD1. The germline V gene has CDR1 SGHVS and CDR2 FQNEAQ. CDR3 size: 15 residues. The J segment lost 1 base and the V segment lost 5 bases, leaving 7 bases of the junction unmatched. The CDR3 nucleotides are TGTGCCAGCAGCGAACCGGACAGGCCCCAAGAGACCCAGTACTTC. It codes for CASSEPDRPQETQYF. Full variable domain (remainder filled in from reference TRBV7-8 and TRBJ2-5): GAGVSQSPRYKVAKRGQDVALRCDPISGHVSLFWYQQALGQGPEFLTYFQNEAQLDKSGLPSDRFFAERPEGSVSTLKIQRTQQEDSAVYLCASSEPDRPQETQYFGPGTRLLVL.

The chain employs TRBV9 and TRBJ2-7; D is undetermined. This CDR3 has 15 residues. The V gene lost 4 bases and the J gene lost 4 bases, with 18 bases spanning the gap. Per the germline V gene, CDR1 is SGDLS and CDR2 is YYNGEE. The CDR3 protein is CASSPRGFFLYEQYF. In DNA form, the CDR3 reads TGTGCCAGCAGCCCGCGAGGTTTTTTTCTGTACGAGCAGTACTTC.

V and J are TRBV7-6 and TRBJ2-1, with D tentatively TRBD1 (5 bases). Germline V CDR1 and CDR2: SGHVS, FNYEAQ. The V end lost 3 bases, the J end lost 8 bases, and 8 bases lay between the germline ends. This CDR3 has 12 amino acids. The CDR3 DNA reads TGTGCCAGCAGCTTTCAGGGCTATGAGCAGTTCTTC. As protein: CASSFQGYEQFF.

V usage is TRBV6-5 and J usage is TRBJ2-7; 8 bases agree with TRBD1. The ends lost 5 bases at V and 12 bases at J; junction bases unmatched: 9. The CDR3 loop spans 12 amino acids. Per the germline V gene, CDR1 is MNHEY and CDR2 is SVGAGI. Here the CDR3 reads CASSEARTGGYF. CDR3 bases: TGTGCCAGCAGTGAAGCGCGCACAGGGGGGTACTTC.

This chain uses TRBV9 with TRBJ2-1; possibly TRBD2 for D (6 bases). V lost 1 base and J 6 bases, leaving 14 bases between the germline ends. The CDR3 loop spans 15 amino acids. Germline V CDR1 and CDR2: SGDLS, YYNGEE. The CDR3 coding sequence is TGTGCCAGCAGCGTACTTGTGGGGGGTCCCAATGAGCAGTTCTTC. The encoded protein is CASSVLVGGPNEQFF.

This chain joins TRBV6-1 and TRBJ2-3; 9 nucleotides match TRBD2. The J segment lost 1 base and the V segment lost 8 bases, leaving 4 bases of the junction unmatched. This CDR3 is built from 14 residues. The germline gives CDR1 MNHNS, CDR2 SASEGT. CDR3 sequence: CASSRLAGTDTQYF. Written as DNA, the CDR3 is TGTGCCAGCTCCCGACTAGCGGGCACAGATACGCAGTATTTT.

This chain connects TRBV5-6 to TRBJ2-7, with TRBD1 matching 8 bases. Germline CDR1 reads SGHDT; CDR2 reads YYEEEE. Trimming cost V 2 bases and J 2 bases; bases outside gene matches: 6. The CDR3 totals 15 residues. Here the CDR3 DNA reads TGTGCCAGCAGCTTCCGGACAGGGTTCCCCTACGAGCAGTACTTC. It codes for CASSFRTGFPYEQYF. Variable domain in full (rest from reference TRBV5-6 and TRBJ2-7): DAGVTQSPTHLIKTRGQQVTLRCSPKSGHDTVSWYQQALGQGPQFIFQYYEEEERQRGNFPDRFSGHQFPNYSSELNVNALLLGDSALYLCASSFRTGFPYEQYFGPGTRLTVT.

The rearrangement uses TRBV7-2 and TRBJ2-1; 12 bases agree with TRBD2. V lost 1 base, J lost 7 bases, and 2 bases stayed unmatched. This CDR3 contains 15 residues. The germline gives CDR1 SGHTA, CDR2 FQGNSA. CDR3 sequence (DNA): TGTGCCAGCAGCTTAGTACTAGCGGGAGGAAATGAGCAGTTCTTC. This translates into CASSLVLAGGNEQFF.

The V call is TRBV28, the J call TRBJ2-1; TRBD1 matches at 8 bases. This CDR3 has 17 amino acids. The J segment lost 0 bases and the V segment lost 4 bases, leaving 8 bases of the junction unmatched. Germline V lookup: CDR1 MDHEN, CDR2 SYDVKM. CDR3 region: CASSSPQGAYSYNEQFF. The CDR3 bases are TGTGCCAGCAGTTCCCCCCAGGGGGCGTACTCCTACAATGAGCAGTTCTTC.

V gene TRBV7-2 combines with J gene TRBJ2-3, with TRBD2 matching over 9 bases. CDR1 and CDR2 from the germline V gene are SGHTA and FQGNSA. This CDR3 contains 15 residues. Losses at the gene ends were 5 bases for V and 3 bases for J; bases not matched to a gene: 6. CDR3 amino acids: CASSLMSGRTDTQYF. CDR3 bases: TGTGCCAGCAGCCTAATGAGCGGGAGGACAGATACGCAGTATTTT.

The chain couples TRBV7-2 to TRBJ1-5, with D perhaps matching TRBD1 (5 bases). Trimming removed 7 bases from V and 5 bases from J, with 15 bases in between. Germline V CDR1 and CDR2: SGHTA, FQGNSA. The CDR3 totals 14 residues. The CDR3 loop is CASTSLGGDQPQHF. CDR3 coding DNA: TGTGCCAGCACCTCTCTCGGGGGGGATCAGCCCCAGCATTTT. Looking up the rest from reference TRBV7-2 and TRBJ1-5 gives the full variable domain: GAGVSQSPSNKVTEKGKDVELRCDPISGHTALYWYRQSLGQGLEFLIYFQGNSAPDKSGLPSDRFSAERTGGSVSTLTIQRTQQEDSAVYLCASTSLGGDQPQHFGDGTRLSIL.

The J gene is TRBJ2-1, the V gene TRBV7-8, with 8 bases matching TRBD2. The CDR3 totals 15 residues. The J segment lost 2 bases and the V segment lost 4 bases, leaving 4 bases of the junction unmatched. The germline V gene has CDR1 SGHVS and CDR2 FQNEAQ. The chain's CDR3 is CASSSQRGPYNEQFF. In DNA form, the CDR3 reads TGTGCCAGCAGCTCCCAGCGGGGGCCCTACAATGAGCAGTTCTTC.

The J gene is TRBJ1-2, the V gene TRBV29-1; D uncertain. V gave up 2 bases and J gave up 1 base, with 5 bases separating them. CDR3 length equals 12 residues. The germline V gene has CDR1 SQVTM and CDR2 ANQGSEA. The CDR3, as DNA: TGCAGCGTTGAACAGGTTAACTATGGCTACACCTTC. Its translation: CSVEQVNYGYTF. The full variable domain, with the rest looked up from reference TRBV29-1 and TRBJ1-2, is SAVISQKPSRDICQRGTSLTIQCQVDSQVTMMFWYRQQPGQSLTLIATANQGSEATYESGFVIDKFPISRPNLTFSTLTVSNMSPEDSSIYLCSVEQVNYGYTFGSGTRLTVV.

Here the CDR3 reads CASSPPDSATYEQYF. For the CDR3, the DNA is TGTGCCAGCTCACCACCGGACAGTGCCACCTACGAGCAGTACTTC. This chain links TRBV18 with TRBJ2-7; the D gene is possibly TRBD1 (6 bases). Germline CDR1 KGHSH, CDR2 LQKENI. The CDR3 is 15 residues long. Trimming took off 0 bases at V and 2 bases at J, with 11 bases between the two ends. The entire variable domain, with the rest obtained from reference TRBV18 and TRBJ2-7, is as follows: NAGVMQNPRHLVRRRGQEARLRCSPMKGHSHVYWYRQLPEEGLKFMVYLQKENIIDESGMPKERFSAEFPKEGPSILRIQQVVRGDSAAYFCASSPPDSATYEQYFGPGTRLTVT.

The genes are TRBV15 and TRBJ2-3; possibly TRBD2 for D (6 bases). Germline lookup yields CDR1 LNHNV and CDR2 YYDKDF (reference sequence). Trimming took off 5 bases at V and 0 bases at J, with 9 bases between the two ends. There are 14 residues in the CDR3. CDR3 in DNA: TGTGCCACCAGCCCTCTAGCGAGCACAGATACGCAGTATTTT. Translating it yields CATSPLASTDTQYF. Based on the CDR3 plus reference TRBV15 and TRBJ2-3, the full variable domain is DAMVIQNPRYQVTQFGKPVTLSCSQTLNHNVMYWYQQKSSQAPKLLFHYYDKDFNNEADTPDNFQSRRPNTSFCFLDIRSPGLGDTAMYLCATSPLASTDTQYFGPGTRLTVL.

This sequence joins TRBV28 and TRBJ2-7; weak D call: TRBD1 (5 bases). Germline values: CDR1 MDHEN, CDR2 SYDVKM. Trimming pared 3 bases from V and 2 bases from J, leaving 11 bases between. The CDR3 spans 14 residues. CDR3 nucleotide sequence: TGTGCCAGCAGTTTCTACAGGATTCCCTACGAGCAGTACTTC. Translated, it gives CASSFYRIPYEQYF.

The chain joins TRBV7-2 to TRBJ2-3; D call uncertain. V lost 2 bases, J lost 4 bases, and 10 bases lay in between. Germline CDR1 reads SGHTA; CDR2 reads FQGNSA. The CDR3 length is 14 residues. CDR3 nucleotides: TGTGCCAGCAGCTTAAGTGCTGGGCCAGATACGCAGTATTTT. Protein sequence: CASSLSAGPDTQYF.

The chain recombines TRBV7-2 with TRBJ2-2; 14 bases fit TRBD2. V lost 5 bases and J lost 5; bases outside the gene matches: 7. Germline CDR1 and CDR2: SGHTA and FQGNSA. CDR3 length: 17 residues. The CDR3 loop reads CASSQGLAGVKTGELFF. CDR3 DNA sequence: TGTGCCAGCAGCCAGGGACTAGCGGGAGTAAAAACCGGGGAGCTGTTTTTT.

V is TRBV5-1 and J is TRBJ2-3, with TRBD1 matching 10 bases. This CDR3 is built from 17 residues. V was pared by 2 bases and J by 3 bases, with 9 bases of the junction left unmatched. Germline lookup yields CDR1 SGHRS and CDR2 YFSETQ. The CDR3 DNA reads TGCGCCAGCAGCTTCGGGACAGGGGTCCCTGGGACAGATACGCAGTATTTT. Encoded protein: CASSFGTGVPGTDTQYF.

In its sample, this clone was seen once. The chain employs TRBV19 and TRBJ2-1, with 16 nucleotides matching TRBD2. Germline V lookup: CDR1 LNHDA, CDR2 SQIVND (reference sequence). The CDR3 is made up of 15 amino acids. V shed 6 bases, J shed 7 bases, and the junction held 3 bases outside the gene matches. The CDR3 protein is CASSLGLAGGNEQFF. CDR3 DNA: TGTGCCAGTAGCCTGGGACTAGCGGGAGGGAATGAGCAGTTCTTC. The full variable domain, in which reference TRBV19 and TRBJ2-1 provide the parts outside the CDR3, is DGGITQSPKYLFRKEGQNVTLSCEQNLNHDAMYWYRQDPGQGLRLIYYSQIVNDFQKGDIAEGYSVSREKKESFPLTVTSAQKNPTAFYLCASSLGLAGGNEQFFGPGTRLTVL.

The chain couples TRBV7-2 to TRBJ1-3, with 7 positions matching TRBD1. The CDR3 runs to 15 residues. The trim removed 5 bases at V and 4 bases at J, leaving 8 bases unmatched. Per germline, CDR1 SGHTA and CDR2 FQGNSA. The CDR3 here is CASSAEGARGNTIYF. The DNA for the CDR3 is TGTGCCAGCAGCGCCGAGGGGGCTAGGGGAAACACCATATATTTT.

The chain combines TRBV6-1 with TRBJ2-7, with D possibly TRBD1 on 6 matching bases. Trimming shortened V by 4 bases and J by 5 bases, and 15 bases separated the two germline ends. In germline, CDR1 is MNHNS, CDR2 SASEGT. The CDR3 is 14 residues long. This CDR3 reads CASSGGRMSDEQYF. In nucleotides, the CDR3 is TGTGCCAGCAGTGGGGGGCGAATGAGCGACGAGCAGTACTTC.